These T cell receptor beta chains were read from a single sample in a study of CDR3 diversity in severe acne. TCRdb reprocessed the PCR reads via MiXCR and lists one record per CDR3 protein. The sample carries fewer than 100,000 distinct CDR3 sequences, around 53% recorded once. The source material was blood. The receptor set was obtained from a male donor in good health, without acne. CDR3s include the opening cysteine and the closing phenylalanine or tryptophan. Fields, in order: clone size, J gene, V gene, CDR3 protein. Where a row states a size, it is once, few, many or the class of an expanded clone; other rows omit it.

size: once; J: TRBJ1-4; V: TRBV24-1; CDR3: CATSWGGTNEKLFF
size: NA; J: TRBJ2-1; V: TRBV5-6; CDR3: CASSFGDRGAYNEQFF
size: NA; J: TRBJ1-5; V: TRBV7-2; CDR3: CASSSQRGRQPQHF
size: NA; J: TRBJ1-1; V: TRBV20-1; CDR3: CSESRNTEAFF
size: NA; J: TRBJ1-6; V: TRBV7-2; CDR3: CASSAVALDSPLHF
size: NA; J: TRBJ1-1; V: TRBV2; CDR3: CATSDSGTANTEAFF
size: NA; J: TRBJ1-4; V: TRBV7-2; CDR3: CASSRQVGPGEKLFF
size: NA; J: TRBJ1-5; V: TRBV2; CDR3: CASTERNSNQPQHF
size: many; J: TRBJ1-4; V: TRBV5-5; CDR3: CASSFLLDSRNEKLFF
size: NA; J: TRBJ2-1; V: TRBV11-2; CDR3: CASSIRDRYKRNEQFF
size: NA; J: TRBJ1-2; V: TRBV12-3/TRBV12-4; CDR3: CASRPRDRVTGYGYTF
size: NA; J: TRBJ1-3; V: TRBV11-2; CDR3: CASSLVGGPNSGNTIYF
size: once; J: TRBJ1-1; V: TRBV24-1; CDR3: CATSDSGTGGIEAFF
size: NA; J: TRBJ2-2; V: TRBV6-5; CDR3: CASRGSGKGIGELFF
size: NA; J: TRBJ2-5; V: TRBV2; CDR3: CASSQNPGQGNRYETQYF
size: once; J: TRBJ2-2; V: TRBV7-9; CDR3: CASSPVRDTGELFF
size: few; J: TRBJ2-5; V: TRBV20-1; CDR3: CSAAPRETQYF
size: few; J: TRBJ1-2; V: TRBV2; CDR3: CASIERGGYTF
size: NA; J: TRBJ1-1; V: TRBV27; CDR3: CASSQRGATEAFF
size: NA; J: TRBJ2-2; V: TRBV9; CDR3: CASSVTLAPGELFF
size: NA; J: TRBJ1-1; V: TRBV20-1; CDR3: CSTLGQGRWTEAFF
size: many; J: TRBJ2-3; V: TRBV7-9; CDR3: CASTALRFGGTDTQYF
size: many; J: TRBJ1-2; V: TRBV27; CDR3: CASSAAGWGLYGYTF
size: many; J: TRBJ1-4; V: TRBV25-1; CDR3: CASSEMGALDEKLFF
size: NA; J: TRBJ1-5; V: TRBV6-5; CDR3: CASSYRQGAGNQPQHF
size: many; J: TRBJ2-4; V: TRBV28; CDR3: CASSQSTLAKNIQYF
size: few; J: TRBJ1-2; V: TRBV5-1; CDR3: CASSLRSPHGYTF
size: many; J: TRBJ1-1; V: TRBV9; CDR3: CASSVIANTEAFF